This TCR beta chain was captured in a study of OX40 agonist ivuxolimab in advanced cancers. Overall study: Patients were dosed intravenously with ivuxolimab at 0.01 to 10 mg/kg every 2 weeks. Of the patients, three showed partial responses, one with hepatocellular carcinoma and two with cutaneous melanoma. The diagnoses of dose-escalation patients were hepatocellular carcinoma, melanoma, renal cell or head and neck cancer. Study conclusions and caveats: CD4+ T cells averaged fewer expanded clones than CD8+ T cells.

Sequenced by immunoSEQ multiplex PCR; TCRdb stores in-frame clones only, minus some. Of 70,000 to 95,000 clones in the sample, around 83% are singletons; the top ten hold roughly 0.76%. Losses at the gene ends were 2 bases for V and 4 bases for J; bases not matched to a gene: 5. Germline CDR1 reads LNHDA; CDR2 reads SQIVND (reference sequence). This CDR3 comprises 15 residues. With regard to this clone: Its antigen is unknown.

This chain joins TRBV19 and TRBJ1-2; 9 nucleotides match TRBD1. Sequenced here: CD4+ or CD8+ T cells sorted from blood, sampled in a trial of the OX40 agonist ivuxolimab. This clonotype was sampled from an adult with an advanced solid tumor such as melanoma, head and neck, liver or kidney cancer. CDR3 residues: CASSIKDRGLYGYTF. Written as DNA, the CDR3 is TGTGCCAGTAGTATAAAGGACAGGGGACTCTATGGCTACACCTTC.